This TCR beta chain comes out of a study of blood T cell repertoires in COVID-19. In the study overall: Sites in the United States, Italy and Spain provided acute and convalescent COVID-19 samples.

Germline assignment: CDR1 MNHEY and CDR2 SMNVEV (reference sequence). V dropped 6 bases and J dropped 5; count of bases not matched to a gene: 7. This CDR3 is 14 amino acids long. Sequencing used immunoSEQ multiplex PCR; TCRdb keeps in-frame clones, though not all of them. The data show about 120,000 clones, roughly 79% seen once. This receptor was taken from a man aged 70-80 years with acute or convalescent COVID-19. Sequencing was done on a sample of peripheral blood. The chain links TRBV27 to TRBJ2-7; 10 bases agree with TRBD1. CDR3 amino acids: CASSYRDRGHEQYF. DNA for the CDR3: TGTGCCAGCAGCTACCGGGACAGGGGACACGAGCAGTACTTC.